This is a list of T cell receptor beta chains from one sample in a study of low-dose radiotherapy and immunotherapy resistance in tumors. From the reads, TCRdb called clonotypes with MiXCR, one entry per CDR3 protein. The repertoire holds 39,000 or so distinct CDR3 sequences, with around 21% as singletons. This material consisted of PBMCs, taken after low-dose radiotherapy plus immunotherapy. These receptor sequences come from a female donor with ovarian cancer. The CDR3 runs from the conserved cysteine through the conserved F or W. D genes are given only for firm matches. Only part of the rows carry a size: once, few, many, or a class if the clone is expanded.

>TRBJ1-1|NA|TRBD1|TRBV19
CASSIGTENTEAFF
TGTGCCAGTAGTATTGGGACAGAGAACACTGAAGCTTTCTTT
>TRBJ1-2|many|NA|TRBV4-1
CASGQGFGGGYGYTF
TGCGCCAGCGGACAAGGGTTTGGAGGTGGCTATGGCTACACCTTC
>TRBJ2-2|NA|TRBD1|TRBV3-1
CASSQGHWTGQNTGELFF
TGTGCCAGCAGCCAAGGCCACTGGACAGGTCAAAACACCGGGGAGCTGTTTTTT
>TRBJ1-1|many|NA|TRBV7-2
CASSSPGTEAFF
TGTGCCAGCAGCTCGCCGGGCACTGAAGCTTTCTTT
>TRBJ2-1|few|NA|TRBV5-1
CASSPRWGVSYNEQFF
TGCGCCAGCAGCCCGCGATGGGGAGTGTCCTACAATGAGCAGTTCTTC
>TRBJ2-3|many|TRBD1|TRBV29-1
CSAHLFQGESTDTQYF
TGCAGCGCCCATCTGTTTCAGGGGGAAAGCACAGATACGCAGTATTTT
>TRBJ2-7|many|TRBD1|TRBV12-3/TRBV12-4
CASSGTGTGEQYF
TGTGCCAGCAGTGGGACCGGGACAGGGGAGCAGTACTTC
>TRBJ1-2|many|TRBD1|TRBV19
CASNSGQGNYGYTF
TGTGCCAGTAATTCGGGACAGGGGAACTATGGCTACACCTTC
>TRBJ1-5|many|NA|TRBV19
CASWGGDQPQHF
TGTGCCAGTTGGGGCGGTGATCAGCCCCAGCATTTT
>TRBJ2-3|many|TRBD2|TRBV7-3
CASSLSPGGPYTQYF
TGTGCCAGCAGCTTAAGTCCGGGAGGGCCCTATACGCAGTATTTT
>TRBJ2-2|many|NA|TRBV5-1
CASSLEGRASTGELFF
TGCGCCAGCAGCTTGGAGGGCAGGGCGAGCACCGGGGAGCTGTTTTTT
>TRBJ1-5|many|TRBD1|TRBV19
CASSIAQGGSNQPQHF
TGTGCCAGTAGTATAGCCCAGGGGGGCAGCAATCAGCCCCAGCATTTT
>TRBJ2-2|many|NA|TRBV7-9
CASTQAPGNTGELFF
TGTGCCAGCACCCAAGCTCCAGGGAACACCGGGGAGCTGTTTTTT
>TRBJ2-1|many|NA|TRBV18
CASSRREGQNNEQFF
TGTGCCAGCTCACGCAGAGAGGGACAAAACAATGAGCAGTTCTTC